The following is a T cell receptor (beta chain) sequence with its context. The antigen remains unidentified. The sample contains more than one DNA sequence encoding this CDR3. The data derive from a study of shared clonotypes between healthy human individuals. Overall study context: CD4 naive and memory got three plates each, CD8 naive two, CD8 memory one.

Study conclusions and caveats: Naive subsets usually exceeded memory subsets in estimated richness.

Each PCR replicate from the sorted subsets contained 200 to 250 ng DNA, which is tens of thousands of T cell genomes. Sequenced by immunoSEQ multiplex PCR; TCRdb stores in-frame clones only, minus some. There are 2 million to 3 million clones in the sample; 93% occur only once, and about 0.34% lies in the top ten. Germline CDR1 MNHNS, CDR2 SASEGT. Trimming removed 2 bases at V and 5 bases at J, with 9 bases between. This CDR3 contains 14 residues. The chain combines TRBV6-1 with TRBJ1-4; D perhaps matches TRBD1 (5 bases). The source material was naive CD4+ T cells from PBMCs. Subset reported: CD45RA+ positively selected. The origin of this receptor is a man younger than 30 in good health. Some clones in this sample may be carry-over from other donors' samples. CDR3 in amino acids: CASSERGGNEKLFF. CDR3 in DNA: TGTGCCAGCAGTGAACGGGGGGGGAATGAAAAACTGTTTTTT.